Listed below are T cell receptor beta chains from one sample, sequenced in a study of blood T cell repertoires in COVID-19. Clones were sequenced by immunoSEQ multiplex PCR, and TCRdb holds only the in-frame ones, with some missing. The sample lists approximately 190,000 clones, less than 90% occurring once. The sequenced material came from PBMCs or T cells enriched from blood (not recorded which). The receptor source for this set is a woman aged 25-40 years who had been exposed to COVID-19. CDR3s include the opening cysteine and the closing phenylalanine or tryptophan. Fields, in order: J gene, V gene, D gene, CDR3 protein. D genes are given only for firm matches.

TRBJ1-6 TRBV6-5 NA CASSYSGDSPLHF
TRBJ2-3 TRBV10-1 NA CASSESNSAQYF
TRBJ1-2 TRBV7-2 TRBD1 CASSLAGGTGFFYTF
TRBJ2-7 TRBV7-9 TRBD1 CASSSRTGSSYEQYF
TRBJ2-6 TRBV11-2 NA CASSLVGAGANVLTF
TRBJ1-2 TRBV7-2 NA CASSERFYYTF
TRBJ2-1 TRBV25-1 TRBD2 CASSEGLAGYNEQFF
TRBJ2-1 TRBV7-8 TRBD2 CASSVGLAGEQFF
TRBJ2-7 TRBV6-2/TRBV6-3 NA CASSETSSQGSYEQYF
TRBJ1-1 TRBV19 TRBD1 CASSIRTGGTEAFF
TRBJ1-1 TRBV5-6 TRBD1 CASSLGKGALDTEAFF
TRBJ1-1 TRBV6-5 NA CASSFVGGATEAFF
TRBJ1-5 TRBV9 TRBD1 CASSVEGQNNQPQHF
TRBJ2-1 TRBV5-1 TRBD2 CASSSLRSGGRQSSYNEQFF
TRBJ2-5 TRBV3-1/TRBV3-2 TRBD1 CASLPGQGKETQYF
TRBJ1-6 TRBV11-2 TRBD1 CASSLPPAPGQGDSPLHF
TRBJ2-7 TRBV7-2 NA CASSKRMGNYEQYF
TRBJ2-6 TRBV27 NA CASSLSSSGANVLTF
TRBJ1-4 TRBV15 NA CATSRTPGVREKLFF
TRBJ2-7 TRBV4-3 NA CASSRGTASSYEQYF
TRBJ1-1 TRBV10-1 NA CASSGSGQAFF
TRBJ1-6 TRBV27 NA CASTRRWEQGSSPLHF
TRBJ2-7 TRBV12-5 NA CASGLQGFGEQYF
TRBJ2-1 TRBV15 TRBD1 CATSRERTGYNEQFF
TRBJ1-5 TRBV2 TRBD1 CASSGEDRLQHF
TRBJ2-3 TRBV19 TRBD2 CASAGAGGTDTQYF
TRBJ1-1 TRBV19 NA CASSNRRNTEAFF
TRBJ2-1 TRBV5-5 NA CASSLLSGGAYNEQFF
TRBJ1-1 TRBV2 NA CASSEAIGASTEAFF
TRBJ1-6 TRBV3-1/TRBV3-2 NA CASSQDRDSPLHF
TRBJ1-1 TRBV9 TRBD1 CASSGTGGHTEAFF
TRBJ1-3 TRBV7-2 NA CASSRRGGAGSGNTIYF
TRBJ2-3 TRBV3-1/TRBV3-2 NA CASSRTSTDTQYF
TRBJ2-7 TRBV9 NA CASSVAGGLIYEQYF
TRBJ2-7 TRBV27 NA CASGSVTSGGEQYF
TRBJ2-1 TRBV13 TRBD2 CASSSGLAGGLEQFF
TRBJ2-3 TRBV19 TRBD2 CASSIGLAPDTQYF
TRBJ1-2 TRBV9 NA CASSLTGGPNYGYTF
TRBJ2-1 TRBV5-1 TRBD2 CASSFSGGSTYNEQFF
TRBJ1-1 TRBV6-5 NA CASSLSGNTEAFF
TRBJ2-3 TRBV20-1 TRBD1 CSASRGPDTQYF